This T cell receptor (beta chain) appears in the sequencing data of a study of T-cell reconstitution after alpha-beta-depleted transplantation in children (dated by TCRdb to about 2016). About the investigation overall: Using TCR repertoire profiling, the study quantitatively followed how T-cell immune reconstitution unfolded in children after TCRalphabeta/CD19-depleted allogeneic hematopoietic cell transplantation.

V is shortened by 5 bases, J by 6 bases, and the region joining them spans 10 bases. The CDR3 runs 13 amino acids, cysteine and phenylalanine included. The CDR3 DNA has 39 bases and is translated from base 1. This clonotype was seen a few times. Its antigen remains undetermined. No base-level quality is on record; no much larger clone is a single base apart. To prepare the library, PCR was applied. The sample was run on an Illumina HiSeq 2500. TCR library preparation used molecular barcoding, with unique molecular identifiers applied to normalize quantification of the TCRbeta repertoire. The public reads were run again by TCRdb, first through fastp at Q25 and then through MiXCR, and only productive beta chains were kept. CDR3 protein duplicates are merged, each entry listing the most common genes and DNA. The sample table shows over 400,000 distinct CDR3 sequences, and about 12% are seen once. Together, the top ten hold roughly 5.4% of the sample.

The rearranged chain carries TRBV12-3 or TRBV12-4 and TRBJ2-2; no D segment can be confidently identified. The receptor was isolated from a human donor who donated a stem cell graft to a child with combined immunodeficiency. This specimen was PBMCs from the stem cell graft donor, taken from the stem cell graft. Read as DNA, the sequence is TGTGCCAGCAGTATGGACCGTCCCGGGGAGCTGTTTTTT. Translated, it reads CASSMDRPGELFF.